These T cell receptor beta chains were read from a single sample in a study of blood T cell repertoires in COVID-19. The protocol was immunoSEQ multiplex PCR, while the TCRdb copy is restricted to in-frame clones and leaves out a portion. This table has approximately 270,000 clones, about 85% appearing once. The sequencing sample was made of peripheral blood. The receptors come from a man aged 18 to 29 with active or convalescent COVID-19. The CDR3 runs from the conserved cysteine through the conserved F or W. The D gene is left open where the match is weak. Clone size is not always given. Where it is, it says once, few, many or a class for expanded clones.

.,TRBV9,TRBJ1-3,TRBD1,CASSGTGAGNTIYF,TGTGCCAGCAGCGGGACAGGGGCCGGAAACACCATATATTTT
.,TRBV6-2/TRBV6-3,TRBJ1-1,.,CASSSPSGVNTEAFF,TGTGCCAGCAGTTCCCCTTCCGGGGTCAACACTGAAGCTTTCTTT
.,TRBV25-1,TRBJ1-5,.,CARDIQGNSNQPQHF,TGTGCCAGAGACATACAGGGAAATAGCAATCAGCCCCAGCATTTT
.,TRBV3-1/TRBV3-2,TRBJ2-7,TRBD2,CASSLDMGGGYEQYF,TGTGCCAGCAGCCTCGATATGGGGGGGGGCTACGAGCAGTACTTC
.,TRBV5-8,TRBJ1-2,TRBD1,CASSPGQGNYGYTF,TGTGCCAGCAGCCCAGGACAGGGAAACTATGGCTACACCTTC
.,TRBV27,TRBJ1-2,TRBD1,CASSFGQGDYGYTF,TGTGCCAGCAGTTTCGGACAGGGAGACTATGGCTACACCTTC
.,TRBV28,TRBJ1-4,.,CASSLSPREWYEKLFF,TGTGCCAGCAGTCTTTCCCCAAGGGAGTGGTATGAAAAACTGTTTTTT
.,TRBV12-3/TRBV12-4,TRBJ1-1,.,CASSLGVNTEAFF,TGTGCCAGCAGTTTAGGAGTCAACACTGAAGCTTTCTTT
.,TRBV19,TRBJ2-7,.,CATRWGQGSDSYEQYF,TGTGCCACTAGATGGGGGCAGGGTAGCGACTCCTACGAGCAGTACTTC
.,TRBV7-9,TRBJ1-5,.,CASGGSSNQPQHF,TGTGCCAGCGGGGGGAGTAGCAATCAGCCCCAGCATTTT
few,TRBV25-1,TRBJ1-1,.,CASSDPSLAGGEAFF,TGTGCCAGCAGTGACCCCTCTTTGGCGGGGGGGGAAGCTTTCTTT
once,TRBV27,TRBJ2-2,.,CASSLAEVGELFF,TGTGCCAGCAGTTTAGCGGAGGTCGGGGAGCTGTTTTTT